This T cell receptor (beta chain) stems from a study of tumor-infiltrating lymphocytes in primary liver carcinoma. As for the study in general: Participating patients were men and women between 30 and 69 years old. Points from the study as a whole: The top-250-clone fraction was significantly higher in tumors than in blood (p = 0.039).

Co-extraction of RNA and DNA was performed on about 19-30 mg of unsorted bulk tissue. The template, roughly 0.45 ug total RNA, yielded TCR beta cDNA made with a constant-region primer. Libraries of TCR beta came from three nested multiplex PCR rounds with slightly modified ARM-PCR. One entry per CDR3 protein, called by TCRdb with MiXCR from the multiplex PCR reads. Of some 95,000 distinct CDR3 sequences in the sample, around 68% were seen once. Of note for this clonotype: No antigen is known for it. The junction does not match germline at one end; this may be a read error.

The TCR originated in a man aged 35-49 years with primary liver carcinoma and hepatitis B virus infection. Sequences were obtained from tumor-adjacent normal liver tissue.

In DNA, the CDR3 is TGCAGGGTTGAAGATGGTTGCGGCTATGGCTACACCTTC. This sequence encodes CRVEDGCGYGYTF. The chain is built from TRBV29-1 and TRBJ1-2; D gene ambiguous. The CDR3 contains 13 residues. Germline CDR1 SQVTM, CDR2 ANQGSEA.